This TCR beta chain appears in the sequencing data of a study of blood T cell repertoires in COVID-19. Assay: immunoSEQ multiplex PCR; the TCRdb copy retains only in-frame clones and omits some. Altogether 70,000 to 75,000 clones are present, about 82% being singletons, with the ten largest covering 1.5% to 2%. The CDR3 spans 15 residues. CDR1 is MNHEY and CDR2 is SVGAGI in the germline V gene. The J segment lost 3 bases and the V segment lost 4 bases, leaving 3 bases of the junction unmatched. Sequenced sample: peripheral blood. The clonotype comes from a woman aged 60 to 75 with acute or convalescent COVID-19. V is TRBV6-5 and J is TRBJ2-1, with 10 bases fitting TRBD1. CDR3 amino acids: CASSLDRGNYNEQFF. The CDR3 nucleotides are TGTGCCAGCAGTTTGGACAGGGGGAACTACAATGAGCAGTTCTTC.